Following are 26 T cell receptor beta chains from one sample sequenced in a study of breast tumors, draining lymph nodes, adjacent tissues. Each CDR3 protein gets one entry after TCRdb re-called the multiplex PCR reads with MiXCR. There are about 13,000 distinct CDR3 sequences in the sample; about 62% occur only once, and 49% lies in the top ten. Specimen: tumor-adjacent breast tissue. These receptors were taken from a female donor with breast cancer. Some clones in this sample may be carry-over from other donors' samples.

The chain uses TRBV5-1 and TRBJ2-7; no definite D call. Germline CDR1 SGHRS, CDR2 YFSETQ. With 4 bases removed from V and 3 bases from J, the gap between germline ends came to 8 bases. The CDR3 spans 12 residues. The CDR3 loop reads CASSLRIYEQYF. The CDR3, as DNA: TGCGCCAGCAGCCTGCGGATCTACGAGCAGTACTTC.

The rearrangement links TRBV20-1 to TRBJ1-6, with D possibly matching TRBD1 (5 bases). This CDR3 comprises 14 residues. Germline lookup yields CDR1 DFQATT and CDR2 SNEGSKA (reference sequence). Trimming pared 4 bases from V and 8 bases from J, leaving 15 bases between. The CDR3 sequence: CSATAGHRDSPLHF. In DNA form, the CDR3 reads TGCAGTGCTACGGCAGGACACCGCGATTCACCCCTCCACTTT.

Details on this clonotype: A junction end diverges from the germline sequence, so it may reflect a read error. This rearrangement joins TRBV29-1 to TRBJ2-1; D possibly corresponds to TRBD2 (5 bases). The CDR3 sequence is 16 residues long. The germline gives CDR1 SQVTM, CDR2 ANQGSEA. CDR3 in DNA: TGCGGCGGTGGTAGCGAGAGGCCGAGCTCCTACAGTGAGCAGTTCTTC. Translation: CGGGSERPSSYSEQFF.

The chain recombines TRBV7-6 with TRBJ2-3; D unresolved. This CDR3 is built from 11 residues. Looked up from germline, CDR1 is SGHVS and CDR2 is FNYEAQ. Trimming took 0 bases from V and 5 from J, leaving 0 bases between them. This CDR3 reads CASSLADTQYF. The CDR3, as DNA: TGTGCCAGCAGCTTAGCAGATACGCAGTATTTT.

This chain connects TRBV19 to TRBJ1-5, with D maybe TRBD1 (5 bases). The CDR3 contains 16 residues. With 4 bases removed from V and 0 bases from J, the gap between germline ends came to 13 bases. Per the germline V gene, CDR1 is LNHDA and CDR2 is SQIVND (reference sequence). CDR3 protein: CASSTGQENSNQPQHF. The CDR3 coding sequence is TGTGCCAGTAGTACGGGGCAGGAGAATAGCAATCAGCCCCAGCATTTT.

This chain connects TRBV10-3 to TRBJ2-1, with 7 nucleotides matching TRBD1. CDR1 and CDR2 (germline): ENHRY, SYGVKD. With 6 bases clipped from V and 4 bases from J, the junction kept 6 bases outside the gene matches. The CDR3 is 14 amino acids. The CDR3 bases are TGTGCCATCAGGGGGGACAGCTATTACAATGAGCAGTTCTTC. This translates into CAIRGDSYYNEQFF.

This chain joins TRBV7-2 and TRBJ2-7; possible D gene TRBD1, 7 bases. Germline assignment: CDR1 SGHTA and CDR2 FQGNSA. V lost 4 bases, J lost 0 bases, and 19 bases lay in between. CDR3 length: 17 amino acids. CDR3 amino acids: CASSYQGGLANSYEQYF. The CDR3 DNA reads as TGTGCCAGCAGCTACCAAGGGGGCCTAGCGAACTCCTACGAGCAGTACTTC.

This clonotype was found a few times. A much larger clone lies one base from this, so it may be a read error. This rearrangement joins TRBV25-1 to TRBJ2-1; 12 nucleotides line up with TRBD2. This CDR3 region has 20 residues. With V trimmed by 5 bases and J by 1 base, 15 bases remained unmatched. Germline CDR1 is MGHDK and CDR2 is SYGVNS. The CDR3 DNA reads TGTGCCAGCAGTCCCAACCCCCGCAGACTAGCGGGAGAGTCCTACAATGAGCAGTTCTTC. Translated: CASSPNPRRLAGESYNEQFF.

This clonotype was seen ten or more times. V is TRBV4-3 and J is TRBJ1-3; TRBD1 might be the D (6 bases). V was clipped by 1 base and J by 2 bases, with 9 bases between them. Germline V gives CDR1 LGHNA, CDR2 YSLEER. The CDR3 has 15 amino acids. CDR3 nucleotide sequence: TGCGCCAGCAGCCAAGGAGGGGGACCTGGAAACACCATATATTTT. Its translation is CASSQGGGPGNTIYF.

This clonotype has just a few counts. The rearrangement links TRBV7-6 to TRBJ2-1, with TRBD2 as a possible D gene (5 bases). Trimming removed 5 bases at V and 2 bases at J, with 13 bases between. The length of the CDR3 is 15 residues. Germline CDR1 and CDR2: SGHVS and FNYEAQ. CDR3 residues: CASSPGVDAYNEQFF. The CDR3 nucleotides read TGTGCCAGCAGCCCCGGGGTAGATGCCTACAATGAGCAGTTCTTC.

About this clonotype: The conserved final phenylalanine or tryptophan is absent from the CDR3, which likely points to a read error. No DNA is shown, since the ends of the CDR3 on it are uncertain; the CDR3 is the one TCRdb lists. V is TRBV7-9 and J is TRBJ2-7. Inclusive of both ends, the CDR3 amounts to 9 amino acids. Germline V gives CDR1 SEHNR, CDR2 FQNEAQ (reference sequence). CDR3 in amino acids: CASSFQDLL.

The chain links TRBV12-3 or TRBV12-4 to TRBJ1-6; D gene unclear. With 2 bases removed from V and 3 bases from J, the gap between germline ends came to 5 bases. This CDR3 is built from 14 residues. The CDR3 region is CASSLKFYNSPLHF. In DNA, the CDR3 is TGTGCCAGCAGTTTAAAGTTCTATAATTCACCCCTCCACTTT.

This chain joins TRBV24-1 and TRBJ2-7; 9 bases are a match to TRBD2. V shed 5 bases and J 4 bases; nucleotides not matched to a gene: 8. CDR3 length equals 15 residues. Looked up from germline, CDR1 is KGHDR and CDR2 is SFDVKD. This CDR3 is CATSVRAGGVYEQYF. The DNA of the CDR3 is TGTGCCACCAGTGTCCGAGCGGGAGGTGTATACGAGCAGTACTTC.

V and J are TRBV24-1 and TRBJ1-3, with TRBD1 matching 7 bases. Germline-derived CDR1 and CDR2 are KGHDR and SFDVKD. V trimming: 10 bases; J trimming: 8 bases; junction bases outside the gene matches: 22. The CDR3 extends over 17 amino acids. The CDR3 region has the DNA TGTGCCACGGAGGGACGGACAGGAGTCTACTATGGCTACACCATATATTTT. Its protein is CATEGRTGVYYGYTIYF.

The chain joins TRBV25-1 to TRBJ2-1; D might be TRBD2 (5 bases). Trimming removed 6 bases from V and 5 bases from J, with 17 bases in between. The length of the CDR3 is 15 residues. Germline CDR1 MGHDK, CDR2 SYGVNS. The CDR3 sequence is CASSGTYRGNNEQFF. In DNA, the CDR3 is TGTGCCAGCAGCGGAACTTACCGGGGTAACAATGAGCAGTTCTTC.

CDR3 coding DNA: TGTGCCACCAGCAGAGTTACTTACAATGAGCAGTTCTTC. This encodes CATSRVTYNEQFF. V and J are TRBV15 and TRBJ2-1; D gene uncertain. CDR3 length: 13 residues. V lost 1 base to trimming and J lost 4 bases, with 5 bases between them. Germline CDR1 is LNHNV and CDR2 is YYDKDF (reference sequence).

The chain recombines TRBV4-2 with TRBJ1-6; no firm D call. The germline V gene has CDR1 LGHNA and CDR2 YNFKEQ. Trimming removed 1 base at V and 2 bases at J, with 12 bases between. CDR3 length: 17 amino acids. The DNA for the CDR3 is TGTGCCAGCAGCCAAGGGAACGGTCGGACCTATAATTCACCCCTCCACTTT. It translates to CASSQGNGRTYNSPLHF.

This clonotype was recorded only once. J is TRBJ1-4 and V is TRBV6-1; D remains ambiguous. Per the germline V gene, CDR1 is MNHNS and CDR2 is SASEGT. This CDR3 is built from 14 residues. V lost 6 bases to trimming and J lost 6 bases, with 14 bases between them. CDR3 coding DNA: TGTGCCAGCAGGGTGGCAGGCGGGGATGAAAAACTGTTTTTT. This sequence encodes CASRVAGGDEKLFF.

This clonotype was seen repeatedly, ten times or more. A much larger clone differs from this one at a single base, so this may be a read error. This chain connects TRBV12-3 or TRBV12-4 to TRBJ2-7; D is uncertain. This CDR3 has 15 amino acids. Trimming took off 3 bases at V and 0 bases at J, with 12 bases between the two ends. The CDR3 nucleotides read TGTGCCAGCAGTTTCAGCGATAGTGTCTCCTACGAGCAGTACTTC. Encoded protein: CASSFSDSVSYEQYF.

This clonotype was counted between two and nine times. The chain joins TRBV5-1 to TRBJ2-6; the D is unclear. The CDR3 covers 16 residues. The V end was cut by 4 bases, the J end by 0 bases, with 11 bases between. CDR1 is SGHRS and CDR2 is YFSETQ in the germline V gene. In DNA form, the CDR3 reads TGCGCCAGCAGCCGGACGGTGAGCTCTGGGGCCAACGTCCTGACTTTC. Residues: CASSRTVSSGANVLTF.

This clonotype has a count of ten or more. At one of its ends the junction is not consistent with the germline gene, which may arise from a read error. The chain combines TRBV7-3 with TRBJ1-2; TRBD1 aligns across 7 bases. This CDR3 is built from 15 residues. Per the germline V gene, CDR1 is SGHTA and CDR2 is FQGTGA. The CDR3 is CASSPQTGSRYGYPF. In DNA form, the CDR3 reads TGTGCCAGCAGCCCCCAGACAGGGAGCCGGTATGGCTACCCCTTC.

Comment on this clonotype: Germline and junction disagree at one end, which may indicate a read error. V is TRBV18 and J is TRBJ2-2, with a tentative D call TRBD2 (5 bases). Looked up from germline, CDR1 is KGHSH and CDR2 is LQKENI. CDR3 length: 16 residues. CDR3 bases: TGTGCCGGCTCACCATACCCGGCAGACAACACCGGGGAGCCGTTTTTT. It is translated as CAGSPYPADNTGEPFF.

CDR3 region: CSVGSDYGYTF. CDR3 sequence (DNA): TGCAGCGTTGGGAGTGACTATGGCTACACCTTC. This chain joins TRBV29-1 and TRBJ1-2; D remains unclear. The V and J ends lost 4 bases and 3 bases respectively, with 6 bases between them. This CDR3 region has 11 residues. Germline CDR1 reads SQVTM; CDR2 reads ANQGSEA.

This clonotype ranks as medium-sized. The chain joins TRBV9 to TRBJ2-3, with D perhaps TRBD2 (6 bases). This CDR3 region has 15 residues. Trimming shortened V by 0 bases and J by 5 bases, and 13 bases separated the two germline ends. Germline CDR1 reads SGDLS; CDR2 reads YYNGEE. Here the CDR3 DNA reads TGTGCCAGCAGCGTAGGCACTACCGGGGGAGATACGCAGTATTTT. Protein: CASSVGTTGGDTQYF.

The chain carries TRBV7-8 and TRBJ1-2; 7 nucleotides align to TRBD1. The germline V gene encodes CDR1 SGHVS and CDR2 FQNEAQ. V shed 5 bases, J shed 4 bases, and the junction held 10 bases outside the gene matches. CDR3 length equals 15 residues. For the CDR3, the DNA is TGTGCCAGCAGCCCGGGGTCGGGACAGACCTATGGCTACACCTTC. Translation gives CASSPGSGQTYGYTF.

In this sample, this clonotype turned up once. V gene TRBV9 combines with J gene TRBJ2-2; 7 bases are a match to TRBD1. The CDR3 length is 17 residues. The germline gives CDR1 SGDLS, CDR2 YYNGEE. Germline trimming cut 4 bases from V and 0 bases from J; bases unmatched to any gene: 9. CDR3 amino acids: CASSQATGAANTGELFF. The CDR3 DNA follows: TGTGCCAGCAGCCAAGCCACAGGGGCCGCGAACACCGGGGAGCTGTTTTTT.